This is a list of T cell receptor beta chains from one sample in a study of CD8 T cells in Susac syndrome. TCRdb re-called the immunoSEQ multiplex PCR reads through MiXCR, storing one row per CDR3 protein. In the table there are hundreds of thousands of distinct CDR3 sequences, about 88% of which are singletons. Sequencing was performed on CD8+ T cells from PBMCs. The receptors here all came from a human donor with multiple sclerosis. Each CDR3 is given with its conserved first and last residue. A D gene is named only where the DNA matches it firmly. Clone size is shown for a subset of rows, as once, few, many or a class of expanded clone.

TRBV25-1	-	-	TRBJ2-3	TGTGCCAGCAGTGACCCAAACAGGGTAGGGGCAGATACGCAGTATTTT	CASSDPNRVGADTQYF
TRBV27	-	TRBD1	TRBJ2-5	TGTGCCAGCAGTCCAGGACAGGGGTGGAAGACCCAGTACTTC	CASSPGQGWKTQYF
TRBV16	-	TRBD2	TRBJ2-2	TGTGCCAGCAGCCTGGGGACTAGTAGCGCCGGGGAGCTGTTTTTT	CASSLGTSSAGELFF
TRBV14	once	-	TRBJ2-5	TGTGCCAGCAGCCAAGATCTTTATGGCCAATTAGAGACCCAGTACTTC	CASSQDLYGQLETQYF
TRBV4-3	-	-	TRBJ2-1	TGCGCCAGCAGCCAAGCCCCACAGGGCCATGAGCAGTTCTTC	CASSQAPQGHEQFF
TRBV20-1	-	-	TRBJ2-2	TGCAGTGCTAGAGATATAGGAGCGACCGGGGAGCTGTTTTTT	CSARDIGATGELFF
TRBV10-3	-	-	TRBJ2-1	TGTGCCATCAGTGAGATCCCGGGCGAACACAATGAGCAGTTCTTC	CAISEIPGEHNEQFF
TRBV6-1	-	TRBD2	TRBJ2-5	TGTGCCAGCAGTCCTCCCCAACTAGCGGGAGATGAGACCCAGTACTTC	CASSPPQLAGDETQYF
TRBV29-1	-	-	TRBJ1-2	TGCAGCGTTGACGGGGGTACCTATGGCTACACCTTC	CSVDGGTYGYTF
TRBV6-6	-	-	TRBJ2-7	TGTGCCAGCACCCAAAAGCTCCCACTCGACGAGCAGTACTTC	CASTQKLPLDEQYF
TRBV29-1	once	-	TRBJ1-5	TGCAGCGTTGATGGTAGGGCGAATAGCAATCAGCCCCAGCATTTT	CSVDGRANSNQPQHF